Below, 24 T cell receptor beta chains from the same sample are listed, as sequenced in a study of T cell responses to AZD1222 COVID-19 vaccine (dated by TCRdb to the early 2020s). Library preparation used the immunoSEQ multiplex PCR assay. Entries here come from immuneACCESS through TCRdb and include only in-frame sequences with V and J called. Some clones fail to appear in such tables; in the studies checked, an unresolved V gene covers under half of the shortfall, and the cause of the remainder is unknown. The sample data list 130,000 to 150,000 clones, and 88% of these were observed just once. Of the sample, under 5.5% falls within the top ten clones. The time point label for this specimen denotes: about 28 days (+/-7) after the second vaccine dose. The treatment or condition label for this specimen denotes: meningococcal conjugate vaccine given as trial control. The specimen comprised peripheral blood, sampled 28 days after the second dose of the MenACWY control vaccine. The source is an adult who received the MenACWY meningococcal vaccine as a control.

CDR3 residues: CASSLERGGEAFF. CDR3 sequence (DNA): TGTGCCAGCAGCTTAGAGAGAGGAGGTGAAGCTTTCTTT. The V call is TRBV11-3, the J call TRBJ1-1; D is ambiguous. CDR3 length: 13 residues. Germline CDR1 SGHNT, CDR2 YENEEA. Between the trimmed V and J ends, which lost 0 bases and 7 bases, there was a span of 9 bases. The whole variable domain, remainder taken from reference TRBV11-3 and TRBJ1-1, is EAGVVQSPRYKIIEKKQPVAFWCNPISGHNTLYWYLQNLGQGPELLIRYENEEAVDDSQLPKDRFSAERLKGVDSTLKIQPAELGDSAVYLCASSLERGGEAFFGQGTRLTVV.

The chain recombines TRBV3-1 (or the pseudogene TRBV3-2) with TRBJ2-5; D remains unclear. The V end was cut by 0 bases, the J end by 6 bases, with 5 bases between. The CDR3 has 12 residues. CDR1 and CDR2 from the germline V gene are LGHDT and YNNKEL (reference sequence). The CDR3 is CASSQDKQTQYF. CDR3 sequence (DNA): TGTGCCAGCAGCCAAGATAAACAGACCCAGTACTTC.

The chain joins TRBV9 to TRBJ2-1; D is perhaps TRBD2 (6 bases). The V gene's germline CDR1 is SGDLS and CDR2 YYNGEE. This CDR3 is built from 15 residues. Trimming cost V 3 bases and J 1 base, with 11 bases left between them. The CDR3 sequence is CASSAVAGSYNEQFF. The CDR3 DNA follows: TGTGCCAGCAGCGCAGTTGCGGGGTCCTACAATGAGCAGTTCTTC.

J is TRBJ1-6 and V is TRBV5-6, with a weak D call TRBD1 (5 bases). V was pared by 4 bases and J by 13 bases, with 18 bases between. The CDR3 contains 14 residues. CDR1 is SGHDT, CDR2 YYEEEE, per germline. CDR3 region: CASSPRPGTLPLHF. CDR3 sequence (DNA): TGTGCCAGCAGCCCTCGCCCGGGGACGTTGCCCCTCCACTTT.

This chain uses TRBV2 with TRBJ1-5, with D possibly matching TRBD1 (5 bases). The length of the CDR3 is 13 residues. V lost 5 bases to trimming and J lost 6 bases, with 11 bases between them. Germline CDR1 reads SNHLY; CDR2 reads FYNNEI. The CDR3 reads CASSPGNGQPQHF. CDR3 in DNA: TGTGCCAGCAGTCCAGGGAATGGTCAGCCCCAGCATTTT. The full variable domain, in which reference TRBV2 and TRBJ1-5 provide the parts outside the CDR3, is EPEVTQTPSHQVTQMGQEVILRCVPISNHLYFYWYRQILGQKVEFLVSFYNNEISEKSEIFDDQFSVERPDGSNFTLKIRSTKLEDSAMYFCASSPGNGQPQHFGDGTRLSIL.

This clone was recorded only once. The chain employs TRBV10-3 and TRBJ2-1; possibly TRBD2 for D (5 bases). The CDR3 spans 11 residues. The V gene lost 4 bases and the J gene lost 10 bases, with 8 bases spanning the gap. The germline V gene has CDR1 ENHRY and CDR2 SYGVKD. Here the CDR3 reads CAISGGDEQFF. As DNA, the CDR3 is TGTGCCATCAGTGGGGGAGACGAGCAGTTCTTC.

The genes are TRBV9 and TRBJ1-1, with 9 bases that match TRBD1. The CDR3 totals 15 residues. CDR1 SGDLS and CDR2 YYNGEE come from the germline V gene. The junction had 5 bases not matched to a gene; V was cut back by 4 bases and J by 1 base. CDR3 in DNA: TGTGCCAGCAGCCCCCGGGACAGGGAGAACACTGAAGCTTTCTTT. It specifies CASSPRDRENTEAFF.

The chain employs TRBV18 and TRBJ1-2; D unclear. V was cut by 2 bases and J by 1 base, with 8 bases left in between. The CDR3 consists of 14 residues. Germline values: CDR1 KGHSH, CDR2 LQKENI. In DNA, the CDR3 is TGTGCCAGCTCACCATCCAGGCTTAACTATGGCTACACCTTC. Translating it yields CASSPSRLNYGYTF.

The rearrangement links TRBV12-5 to TRBJ2-2; perhaps TRBD2 as D (5 bases). This CDR3 spans 15 amino acids. CDR1 and CDR2 from the germline V gene are LGHNT and FRNRAP. Trimming left V 7 bases short and J 0 bases short, with 12 bases between. The CDR3, as DNA: TGTGCTAGTGCCCTCGACTACCCGAACACCGGGGAGCTGTTTTTT. Residues: CASALDYPNTGELFF. The variable domain in full, with the rest retrieved from reference TRBV12-5 and TRBJ2-2, is DARVTQTPRHKVTEMGQEVTMRCQPILGHNTVFWYRQTMMQGLELLAYFRNRAPLDDSGMPKDRFSAEMPDATLATLKIQPSEPRDSAVYFCASALDYPNTGELFFGEGSRLTVL.

V gene TRBV12-5 combines with J gene TRBJ2-7; D uncertain. The V end was cut by 0 bases, the J end by 2 bases, with 8 bases between. This CDR3 has 14 residues. Germline V gives CDR1 LGHNT, CDR2 FRNRAP. DNA of the CDR3: TGTGCTAGTGGTTTGGTATCGGCCGCCTACGAGCAGTACTTC. Protein sequence: CASGLVSAAYEQYF. Based on the CDR3 plus reference TRBV12-5 and TRBJ2-7, the full variable domain is DARVTQTPRHKVTEMGQEVTMRCQPILGHNTVFWYRQTMMQGLELLAYFRNRAPLDDSGMPKDRFSAEMPDATLATLKIQPSEPRDSAVYFCASGLVSAAYEQYFGPGTRLTVT.

CDR3 in amino acids: CASRQGNQPQHF. In nucleotides, the CDR3 is TGTGCCAGTAGACAGGGGAATCAGCCCCAGCATTTT. J is TRBJ1-5 and V is TRBV6-6; 8 positions match TRBD1. The CDR3 contains 12 residues. Germline CDR1 and CDR2: MNHNY and SVGAGI (reference sequence). J was trimmed by 4 bases and V by 9 bases; bases with no gene match: 2.

The chain uses TRBV3-1 (or the pseudogene TRBV3-2) and TRBJ2-3, with D perhaps matching TRBD2 (7 bases). Trimming cost V 2 bases and J 4 bases, with 10 bases left between them. Germline loops: CDR1 LGHDT, CDR2 YNNKEL (reference sequence). The CDR3 spans 14 residues. For the CDR3, the DNA is TGTGCCAGCAGCCAACAAGGGGGGGCAGATACGCAGTATTTT. Amino acids: CASSQQGGADTQYF.

The genes are TRBV5-1 and TRBJ1-5; D is perhaps TRBD1 (6 bases). The CDR3 loop spans 15 amino acids. V was clipped by 0 bases and J by 1 base, with 8 bases between them. Germline CDR1 reads SGHRS; CDR2 reads YFSETQ. In DNA form, the CDR3 reads TGCGCCAGCAGCTTGGGACAGGCCAGCAATCAGCCCCAGCATTTT. The encoded protein is CASSLGQASNQPQHF.

This chain joins TRBV7-2 and TRBJ2-3; no clear D. The CDR3 loop spans 14 amino acids. V dropped 4 bases and J dropped 5 bases, with 13 bases sitting between them. The germline V gene has CDR1 SGHTA and CDR2 FQGNSA. This CDR3 reads CASSSPQPGDTQYF. In DNA, the CDR3 is TGTGCCAGCAGCTCCCCGCAGCCGGGAGATACGCAGTATTTT.

The rearrangement links TRBV15 to TRBJ1-5, with 9 positions matching TRBD1. This CDR3 region has 19 residues. CDR1 LNHNV and CDR2 YYDKDF come from the germline V gene (reference sequence). With 3 bases clipped from V and 0 bases from J, the junction kept 12 bases outside the gene matches. CDR3 nucleotide sequence: TGTGCCACCAGCAGGATTCCCGGGACAGGGCCTTATAGCAATCAGCCCCAGCATTTT. This gives the protein CATSRIPGTGPYSNQPQHF.

This clone was counted a single time. The chain employs TRBV15 and TRBJ2-7; 7 nucleotides agree with TRBD1. Germline-derived CDR1 and CDR2 are LNHNV and YYDKDF (reference sequence). Trimming took 3 bases from V and 9 from J; bases not matched to a gene: 14. CDR3 length: 15 amino acids. The CDR3 DNA follows: TGTGCCACCAGCAGGGGAGAAGGACAGGCCCCGTGGCAGTACTTC. It yields the protein CATSRGEGQAPWQYF.

This clone has only a few counts. The V call is TRBV12-3 or TRBV12-4, the J call TRBJ2-3, with D hard to call. Trimming cost V 3 bases and J 3 bases, with 7 bases left between them. This CDR3 spans 13 amino acids. The CDR3 bases are TGTGCCAGCAGTTTCCTGGGGACAGATACGCAGTATTTT. Its translation is CASSFLGTDTQYF.

The chain links TRBV6-1 to TRBJ1-2; D not certain. There are 15 residues in the CDR3. The ends were cut back, 0 bases at V and 3 bases at J, with 11 bases in the middle. The germline V gene has CDR1 MNHNS and CDR2 SASEGT. The CDR3, as DNA: TGTGCCAGCAGTGAAGCGCGCAGGTCCCACTATGGCTACACCTTC. It yields the protein CASSEARRSHYGYTF.

The chain carries TRBV11-3 and TRBJ2-5; 9 bases agree with TRBD2. Germline V CDR1 and CDR2: SGHNT, YENEEA. The CDR3 runs to 19 residues. J was trimmed by 5 bases and V by 1 base; bases with no gene match: 17. The CDR3 DNA is TGTGCCAGCAGCTTAGCTACAGGGGTTAGCGGGAGAGTGCGGGAGACCCAGTACTTC. It specifies CASSLATGVSGRVRETQYF.

Here the CDR3 reads CASSVRDGGYEQYF. CDR3 DNA sequence: TGTGCCAGCAGCGTCCGGGACGGTGGCTACGAGCAGTACTTC. This chain connects TRBV9 to TRBJ2-7; either TRBD1 or TRBD2 may supply D (5 bases each). V lost 2 bases and J 3 bases, leaving 12 bases between the germline ends. This CDR3 has 14 amino acids. Germline CDR1 and CDR2: SGDLS and YYNGEE.

This sequence joins TRBV5-1 and TRBJ2-7, with 13 bases lining up with TRBD2. The CDR3 totals 16 residues. Trimming took 0 bases from V and 5 from J; bases not matched to a gene: 5. Germline values: CDR1 SGHRS, CDR2 YFSETQ. The CDR3 region is CASSLAGTSGKHEQYF. In DNA form, the CDR3 reads TGCGCCAGCAGCTTGGCCGGGACTAGCGGGAAGCACGAGCAGTACTTC.

This chain uses TRBV4-1 with TRBJ2-3; 7 bases line up with TRBD2. The J segment lost 0 bases and the V segment lost 3 bases, leaving 9 bases of the junction unmatched. Germline V gene lookup returns CDR1 MGHRA and CDR2 YSYEKL. The CDR3 consists of 17 residues. The CDR3 DNA sequence: TGCGCCAGCAGCCAGGGGAGGGGTCCCCTTAGCACAGATACGCAGTATTTT. Its protein product is CASSQGRGPLSTDTQYF.

The sample holds one count of this clone. CDR3 sequence reads: CASISNTEAFF. Here the CDR3 DNA reads TGTGCCAGCATCTCGAACACTGAAGCTTTCTTT. This rearrangement joins TRBV6-5 to TRBJ1-1, with D unresolved. Germline loops: CDR1 MNHEY, CDR2 SVGAGI. The CDR3 loop spans 11 amino acids. Trimming removed 7 bases from V and 1 base from J, with 4 bases in between.

The chain links TRBV4-2 to TRBJ1-2; D unclear. This CDR3 spans 14 amino acids. The ends were cut back, 0 bases at V and 8 bases at J, with 13 bases in the middle. The germline V gene has CDR1 LGHNA and CDR2 YNFKEQ. CDR3 sequence reads: CASSQDRVPGGYTF. Here the CDR3 DNA reads TGTGCCAGCAGCCAAGATAGGGTACCGGGGGGCTACACCTTC.